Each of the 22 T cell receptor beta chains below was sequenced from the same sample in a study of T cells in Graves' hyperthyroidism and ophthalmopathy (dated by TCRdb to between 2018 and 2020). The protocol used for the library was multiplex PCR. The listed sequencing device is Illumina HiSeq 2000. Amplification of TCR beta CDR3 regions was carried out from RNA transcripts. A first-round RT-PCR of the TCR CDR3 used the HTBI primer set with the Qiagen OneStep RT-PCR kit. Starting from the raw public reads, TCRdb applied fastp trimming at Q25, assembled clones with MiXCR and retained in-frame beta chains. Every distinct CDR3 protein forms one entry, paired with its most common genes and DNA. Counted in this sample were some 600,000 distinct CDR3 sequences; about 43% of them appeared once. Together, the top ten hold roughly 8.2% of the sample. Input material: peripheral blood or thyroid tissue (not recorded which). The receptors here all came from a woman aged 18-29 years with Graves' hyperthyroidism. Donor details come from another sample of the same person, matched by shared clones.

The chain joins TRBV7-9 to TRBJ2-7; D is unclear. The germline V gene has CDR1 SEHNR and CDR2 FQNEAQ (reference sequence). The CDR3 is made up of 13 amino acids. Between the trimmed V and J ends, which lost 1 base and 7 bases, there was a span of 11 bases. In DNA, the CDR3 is TGTGCCAGCAGCTTAGATATGGCAGAGGAGCAGTACTTC. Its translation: CASSLDMAEEQYF.

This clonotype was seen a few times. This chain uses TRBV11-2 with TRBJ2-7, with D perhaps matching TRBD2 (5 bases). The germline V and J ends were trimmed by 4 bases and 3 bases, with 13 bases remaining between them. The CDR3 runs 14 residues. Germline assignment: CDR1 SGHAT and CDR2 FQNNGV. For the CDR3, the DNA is TGTGCCAGCAGCTCGATCGGGGTTAGCTACGAGCAGTACTTC. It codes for CASSSIGVSYEQYF. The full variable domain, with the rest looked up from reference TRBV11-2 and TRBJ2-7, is EAGVAQSPRYKIIEKRQSVAFWCNPISGHATLYWYQQILGQGPKLLIQFQNNGVVDDSQLPKDRFSAERLKGVDSTLKIQPAKLEDSAVYLCASSSIGVSYEQYFGPGTRLTVT.

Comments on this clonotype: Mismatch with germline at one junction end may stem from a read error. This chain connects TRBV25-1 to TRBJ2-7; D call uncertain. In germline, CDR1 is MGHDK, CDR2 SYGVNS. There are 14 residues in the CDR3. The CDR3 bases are TGCGCCAGCAGCCAACCTGGCCCTTTCTACGGGCAGTACTTC. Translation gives CASSQPGPFYGQYF.

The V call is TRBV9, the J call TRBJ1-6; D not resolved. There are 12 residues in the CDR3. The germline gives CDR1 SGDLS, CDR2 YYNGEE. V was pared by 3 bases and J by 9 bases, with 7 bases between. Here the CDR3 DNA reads TGTGCCAGCAGCGCCGGGATTTCACCCCTCCACTTT. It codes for CASSAGISPLHF. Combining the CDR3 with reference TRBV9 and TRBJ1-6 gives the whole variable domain DSGVTQTPKHLITATGQRVTLRCSPRSGDLSVYWYQQSLDQGLQFLIQYYNGEERAKGNILERFSAQQFPDLHSELNLSSLELGDSALYFCASSAGISPLHFGNGTRLTVT.

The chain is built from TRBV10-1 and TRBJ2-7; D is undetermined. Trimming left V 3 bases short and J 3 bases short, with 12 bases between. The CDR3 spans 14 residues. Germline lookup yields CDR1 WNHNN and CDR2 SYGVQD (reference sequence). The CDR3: CASSDGGLNYEQYF. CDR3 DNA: TGCGCCAGCAGTGACGGCGGTCTCAACTACGAGCAGTACTTC.

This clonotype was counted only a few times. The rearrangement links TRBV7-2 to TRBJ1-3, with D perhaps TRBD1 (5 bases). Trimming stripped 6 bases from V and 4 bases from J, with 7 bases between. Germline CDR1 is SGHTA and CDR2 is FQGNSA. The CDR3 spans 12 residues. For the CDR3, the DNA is TGTGCCAGCAGATCAGGGGGAAACACCATATATTTT. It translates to CASRSGGNTIYF.

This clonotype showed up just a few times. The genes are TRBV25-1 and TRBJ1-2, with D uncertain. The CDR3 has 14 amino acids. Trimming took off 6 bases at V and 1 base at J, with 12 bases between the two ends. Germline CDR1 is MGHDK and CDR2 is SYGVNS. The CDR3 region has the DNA TGTGCCAGCAGCCCGGGTGGTTTTAACTATGGCTACACCTTC. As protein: CASSPGGFNYGYTF.

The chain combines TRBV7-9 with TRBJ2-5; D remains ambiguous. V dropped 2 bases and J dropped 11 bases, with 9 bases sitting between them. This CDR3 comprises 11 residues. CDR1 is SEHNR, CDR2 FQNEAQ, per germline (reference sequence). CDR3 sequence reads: CASSLFGEQYF. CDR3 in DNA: TGTGCCAGCAGCTTATTCGGTGAGCAGTACTTC.

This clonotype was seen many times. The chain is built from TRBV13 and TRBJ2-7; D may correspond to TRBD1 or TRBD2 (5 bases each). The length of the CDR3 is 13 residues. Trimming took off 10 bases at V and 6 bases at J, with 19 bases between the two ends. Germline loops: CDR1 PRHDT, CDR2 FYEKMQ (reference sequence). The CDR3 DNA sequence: TGTGCCACCAGGGACCTAAGGCGGGCCGAGCAGTACTTC. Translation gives CATRDLRRAEQYF. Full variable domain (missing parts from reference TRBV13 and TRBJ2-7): AAGVIQSPRHLIKEKRETATLKCYPIPRHDTVYWYQQGPGQDPQFLISFYEKMQSDKGSIPDRFSAQQFSDYHSELNMSSLELGDSALYFCATRDLRRAEQYFGPGTRLTVT.

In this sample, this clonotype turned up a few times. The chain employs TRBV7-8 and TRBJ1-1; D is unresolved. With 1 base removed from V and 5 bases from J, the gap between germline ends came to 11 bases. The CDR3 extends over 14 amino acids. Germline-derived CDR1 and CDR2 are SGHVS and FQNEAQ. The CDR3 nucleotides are TGTGCCAGCAGCTTAGACCCGACCATGACTGAAGCTTTCTTT. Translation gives CASSLDPTMTEAFF.

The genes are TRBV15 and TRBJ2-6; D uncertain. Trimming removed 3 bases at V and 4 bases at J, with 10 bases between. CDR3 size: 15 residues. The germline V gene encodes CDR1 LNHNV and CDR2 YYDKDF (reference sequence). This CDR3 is CATSSEATGANVLTF. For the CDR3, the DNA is TGTGCCACCAGCAGTGAAGCGACAGGGGCCAACGTCCTGACTTTC.

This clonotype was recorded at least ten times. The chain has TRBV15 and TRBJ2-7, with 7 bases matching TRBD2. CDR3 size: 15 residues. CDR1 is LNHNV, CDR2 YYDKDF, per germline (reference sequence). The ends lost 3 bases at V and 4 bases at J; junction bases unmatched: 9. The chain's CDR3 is CATSSGADGRYEQYF. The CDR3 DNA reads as TGTGCCACCAGCAGTGGGGCAGACGGGAGGTACGAGCAGTACTTC.

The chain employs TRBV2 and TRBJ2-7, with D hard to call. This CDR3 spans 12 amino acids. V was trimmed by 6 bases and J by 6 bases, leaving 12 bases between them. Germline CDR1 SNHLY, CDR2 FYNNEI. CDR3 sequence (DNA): TGTGCCAGCAGGATCGACCGGGCCGAGCAGTACTTC. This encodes CASRIDRAEQYF.

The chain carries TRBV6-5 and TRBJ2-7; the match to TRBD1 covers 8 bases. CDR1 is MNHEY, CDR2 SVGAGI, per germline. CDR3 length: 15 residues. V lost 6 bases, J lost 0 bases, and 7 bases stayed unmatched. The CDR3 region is CASSYQGASSYEQYF. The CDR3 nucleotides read TGTGCCAGCAGCTACCAGGGGGCGAGCTCCTACGAGCAGTACTTC.

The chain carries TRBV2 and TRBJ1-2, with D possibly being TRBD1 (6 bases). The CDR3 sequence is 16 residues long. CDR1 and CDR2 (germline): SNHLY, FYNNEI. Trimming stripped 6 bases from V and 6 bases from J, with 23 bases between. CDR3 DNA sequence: TGTGCCAGCAGCTTAGGGCCTGCCGGGGGCGCCGATGGCTACACCTTC. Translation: CASSLGPAGGADGYTF.

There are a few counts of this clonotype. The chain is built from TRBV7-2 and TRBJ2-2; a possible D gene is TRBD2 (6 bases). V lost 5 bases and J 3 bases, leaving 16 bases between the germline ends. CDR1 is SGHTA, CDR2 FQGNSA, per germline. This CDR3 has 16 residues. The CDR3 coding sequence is TGTGCCAGCAGCCTACTTTTACGGGAGCACACCGGGGAGCTGTTTTTT. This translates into CASSLLLREHTGELFF.

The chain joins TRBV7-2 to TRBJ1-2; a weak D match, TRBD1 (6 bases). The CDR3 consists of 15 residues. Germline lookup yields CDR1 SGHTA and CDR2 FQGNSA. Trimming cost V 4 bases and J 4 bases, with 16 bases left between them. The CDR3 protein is CASSSSSGDIYGYTF. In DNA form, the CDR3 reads TGTGCCAGCAGCTCTTCCTCAGGGGATATCTATGGCTACACCTTC. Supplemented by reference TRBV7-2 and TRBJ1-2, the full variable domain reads GAGVSQSPSNKVTEKGKDVELRCDPISGHTALYWYRQSLGQGLEFLIYFQGNSAPDKSGLPSDRFSAERTGGSVSTLTIQRTQQEDSAVYLCASSSSSGDIYGYTFGSGTRLTVV.

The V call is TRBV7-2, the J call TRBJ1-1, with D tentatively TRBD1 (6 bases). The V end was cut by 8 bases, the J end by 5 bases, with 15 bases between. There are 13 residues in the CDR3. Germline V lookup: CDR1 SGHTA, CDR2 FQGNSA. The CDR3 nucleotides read TGTGCCAGCGCTCTACAGGGAGGAACTGAAGCTTTCTTT. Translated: CASALQGGTEAFF.

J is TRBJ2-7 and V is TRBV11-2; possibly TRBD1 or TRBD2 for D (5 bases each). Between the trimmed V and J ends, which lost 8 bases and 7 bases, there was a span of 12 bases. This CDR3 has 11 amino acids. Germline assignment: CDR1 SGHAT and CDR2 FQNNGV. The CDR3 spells CASGTLREQYF. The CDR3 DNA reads TGTGCCAGCGGGACCTTGAGGGAGCAGTACTTC.

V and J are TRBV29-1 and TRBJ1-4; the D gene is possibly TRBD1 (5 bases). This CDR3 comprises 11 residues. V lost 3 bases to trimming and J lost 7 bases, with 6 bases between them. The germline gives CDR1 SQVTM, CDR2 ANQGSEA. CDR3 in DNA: TGCAGCGTTGACGGGGGTGAAAAACTGTTTTTT. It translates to CSVDGGEKLFF.

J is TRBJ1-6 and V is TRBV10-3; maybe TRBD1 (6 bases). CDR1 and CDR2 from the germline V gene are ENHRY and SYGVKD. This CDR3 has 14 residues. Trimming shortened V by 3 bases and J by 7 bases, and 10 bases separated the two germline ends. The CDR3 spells CAISEWTDNSPLHF. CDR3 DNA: TGTGCCATCAGTGAATGGACAGACAATTCACCCCTCCACTTT.

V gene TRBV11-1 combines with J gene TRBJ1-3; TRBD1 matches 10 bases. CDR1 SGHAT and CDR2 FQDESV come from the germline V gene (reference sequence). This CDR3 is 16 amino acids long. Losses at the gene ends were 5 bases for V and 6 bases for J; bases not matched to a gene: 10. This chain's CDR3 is CASSPNPGQGLNTIYF. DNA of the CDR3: TGTGCCAGCAGCCCTAATCCGGGACAGGGGTTAAACACCATATATTTT.